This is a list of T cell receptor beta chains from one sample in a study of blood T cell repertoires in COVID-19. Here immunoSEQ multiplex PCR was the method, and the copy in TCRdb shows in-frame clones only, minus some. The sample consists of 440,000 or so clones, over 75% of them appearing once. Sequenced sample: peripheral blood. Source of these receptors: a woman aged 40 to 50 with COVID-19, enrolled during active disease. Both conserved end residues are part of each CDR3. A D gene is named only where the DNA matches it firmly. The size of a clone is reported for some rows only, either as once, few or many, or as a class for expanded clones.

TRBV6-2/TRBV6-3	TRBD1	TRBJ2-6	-	TGTGCCAGCAGTTCCCAGGACAGGGCGAAAGGGGCCAACGTCCTGACTTTC	CASSSQDRAKGANVLTF
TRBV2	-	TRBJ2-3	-	TGTGCCAGCACAGGGGCCAGCCCCACAGATACGCAGTATTTT	CASTGASPTDTQYF
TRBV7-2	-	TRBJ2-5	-	TGTGCCAGCAGCTTACAGGGGACCCTCGTTGAAGAGACCCAGTACTTC	CASSLQGTLVEETQYF
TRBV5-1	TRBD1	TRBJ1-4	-	TGCGCCAGCAGCTTGGGACAGGGTGTAACTAATGAAAAACTGTTTTTT	CASSLGQGVTNEKLFF
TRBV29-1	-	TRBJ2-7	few	TGCAGCGTTGAAGACGCGGACAACTACGAGCAGTACTTC	CSVEDADNYEQYF
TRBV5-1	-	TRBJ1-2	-	TGCGCCAGCAGCTTCCAACCGGGGGGGAGGAGTTATGGCTACACCTTC	CASSFQPGGRSYGYTF
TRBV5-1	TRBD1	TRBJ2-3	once	TGCGCCAGCAGCCCCGGACAGGGCGCAGATACGCAGTATTTT	CASSPGQGADTQYF
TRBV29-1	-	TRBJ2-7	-	TGCAGCGGGCGGGACGGGTCCTACGAGCAGTACTTC	CSGRDGSYEQYF
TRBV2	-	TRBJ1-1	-	TGTGCCAGCAGTCCCCGGGACTGGAGTGAAGCTTTCTTT	CASSPRDWSEAFF
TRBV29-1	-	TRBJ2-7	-	TGCAGCGTTGTCGGGCAGGGACTGGCCTACGAGCAGTACTTC	CSVVGQGLAYEQYF
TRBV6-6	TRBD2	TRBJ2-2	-	TGTGCCAGCAGTAACCCTAGCGGGAGGTCTCCCGGGGAGCTGTTTTTT	CASSNPSGRSPGELFF
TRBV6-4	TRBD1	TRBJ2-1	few	TGTGCCAGCAGTGATAGGGCAGGGGGCATGAATGAGCAGTTCTTC	CASSDRAGGMNEQFF
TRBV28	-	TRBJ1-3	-	TGTGCCAGCAGTTTCCACCCGGACATCTCTGGAAACACCATATATTTT	CASSFHPDISGNTIYF
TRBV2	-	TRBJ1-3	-	TGTGCCAGCAGTGAAGAACGGGATTCGGGAAACACCATATATTTT	CASSEERDSGNTIYF
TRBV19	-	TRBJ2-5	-	TGTGCCAACCCCCTGCTGATTAGTTCCCAAGAGACCCAGTACTTC	CANPLLISSQETQYF
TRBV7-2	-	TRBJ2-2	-	TGTGCCAGCAGCTTAAGGGGTATCACCGGGGAGCTGTTTTTT	CASSLRGITGELFF
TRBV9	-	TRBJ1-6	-	TGTGCCAGCAGTGAGGGACTAGGTAATTCACCCCTCCACTTT	CASSEGLGNSPLHF
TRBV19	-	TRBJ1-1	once	TGTGCCAGTAGTTCGACTAGGCACACTGAAGCTTTCTTT	CASSSTRHTEAFF
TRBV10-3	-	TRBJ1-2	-	TGTGCCATCAGTGAAGGAGGGAACTATGGCTACACCTTC	CAISEGGNYGYTF
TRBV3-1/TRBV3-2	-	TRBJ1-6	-	TGTGCCAGCAGCCAGGGCCCTTCAGGCGCGCAACCCCTCCACTTT	CASSQGPSGAQPLHF
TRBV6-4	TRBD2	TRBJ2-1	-	TGTGCCAGCAGTCCTAGCGGGAGCTCCTACAATGAGCAGTTCTTC	CASSPSGSSYNEQFF
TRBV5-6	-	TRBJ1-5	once	TGTGCCAGCAGCTTCTCCGGGGAAAGCAATCAGCCCCAGCATTTT	CASSFSGESNQPQHF
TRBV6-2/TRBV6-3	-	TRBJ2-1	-	TGTGCCAGCAGTTACGCCCCAGCCTACAATGAGCAGTTCTTC	CASSYAPAYNEQFF